These T cell receptor beta chains were read from a single sample in a study of T cells after yellow fever vaccination. One entry per CDR3 protein results from TCRdb running MiXCR on the 5' RACE reads. Of 250,000 to 400,000 distinct CDR3 sequences in the sample, about 4% were seen once. The sample was PBMCs, taken 5 days after the yellow fever booster vaccination. These TCRs come from a man between 18 and 29 years old who received the YFV17D yellow fever vaccine. Each CDR3 is given with its conserved first and last residue. Fields, in order: CDR3 protein, CDR3 DNA, V gene, D gene, CDR3 length, clone size, J gene. D genes are given only for firm matches. A row's size may be missing; if present it is once, few, many or a size class.

CDR3 protein: CATSAGTQAYNEQFF
CDR3 DNA: TGTGCCACCAGCGCCGGGACACAAGCCTACAATGAGCAGTTCTTC
V gene: TRBV24-1
D gene: .
CDR3 length: 15
clone size: few
J gene: TRBJ2-1

CDR3 protein: CASSRPGTGSRRQPQHF
CDR3 DNA: TGTGCCAGCAGCCGTCCCGGGACAGGGTCCAGGCGACAGCCCCAGCATTTT
V gene: TRBV28
D gene: TRBD1
CDR3 length: 17
clone size: .
J gene: TRBJ1-5

CDR3 protein: CASTIYGTGNNEQFF
CDR3 DNA: TGTGCCAGCACCATCTACGGGACAGGGAACAATGAGCAGTTCTTC
V gene: TRBV6-5
D gene: TRBD1
CDR3 length: 15
clone size: many
J gene: TRBJ2-1

CDR3 protein: CASSLLGNEKLFF
CDR3 DNA: TGTGCCAGCAGCTTACTCGGCAATGAAAAACTGTTTTTT
V gene: TRBV7-9
D gene: .
CDR3 length: 13
clone size: few
J gene: TRBJ1-4

CDR3 protein: CASSLSWSAAGRFNSPLHF
CDR3 DNA: TGCGCCAGCAGCCTATCCTGGTCCGCAGCCGGAAGATTTAATTCACCCCTCCACTTT
V gene: TRBV5-1
D gene: .
CDR3 length: 19
clone size: .
J gene: TRBJ1-6

CDR3 protein: CSAPGPSNYGYTF
CDR3 DNA: TGCAGTGCTCCCGGGCCCTCTAACTATGGCTACACCTTC
V gene: TRBV20-1
D gene: .
CDR3 length: 13
clone size: .
J gene: TRBJ1-2

CDR3 protein: CASSNGQGAWETQYF
CDR3 DNA: TGTGCCAGCAGTAACGGACAGGGGGCGTGGGAGACCCAGTACTTC
V gene: TRBV6-2/TRBV6-3
D gene: TRBD1
CDR3 length: 15
clone size: few
J gene: TRBJ2-5

CDR3 protein: CASSLGTGGDGYTF
CDR3 DNA: TGCGCCAGCAGCTTAGGTACAGGGGGAGATGGCTACACCTTC
V gene: TRBV5-1
D gene: TRBD1
CDR3 length: 14
clone size: few
J gene: TRBJ1-2

CDR3 protein: CASTRRGSENTIYF
CDR3 DNA: TGTGCCAGCACCCGGCGGGGAAGCGAAAACACCATATATTTT
V gene: TRBV2
D gene: .
CDR3 length: 14
clone size: few
J gene: TRBJ1-3

CDR3 protein: CASSPVETGTNQPQHF
CDR3 DNA: TGTGCCAGCAGCCCGGTAGAGACAGGAACCAATCAGCCCCAGCATTTT
V gene: TRBV7-2
D gene: .
CDR3 length: 16
clone size: .
J gene: TRBJ1-5

CDR3 protein: CSARDTGLNTEAFF
CDR3 DNA: TGCAGTGCTAGAGATACGGGGCTGAACACTGAAGCTTTCTTT
V gene: TRBV20-1
D gene: .
CDR3 length: 14
clone size: .
J gene: TRBJ1-1

CDR3 protein: CASSRAFEQFF
CDR3 DNA: TGTGCCAGCTCCCGGGCTTTTGAGCAGTTCTTC
V gene: TRBV5-8
D gene: .
CDR3 length: 11
clone size: .
J gene: TRBJ2-1

CDR3 protein: CASSLISPDYTEAFF
CDR3 DNA: TGTGCCAGCAGTTTAATCTCCCCGGACTACACTGAAGCTTTCTTT
V gene: TRBV27
D gene: .
CDR3 length: 15
clone size: .
J gene: TRBJ1-1

CDR3 protein: CASSLIGTPDGYTF
CDR3 DNA: TGCGCCAGCAGCTTGATCGGGACACCAGATGGCTACACCTTC
V gene: TRBV5-1
D gene: .
CDR3 length: 14
clone size: .
J gene: TRBJ1-2

CDR3 protein: CASSEGTAGANVLTF
CDR3 DNA: TGTGCCAGCAGCGAGGGGACAGCTGGGGCCAACGTCCTGACTTTC
V gene: TRBV5-5
D gene: TRBD1
CDR3 length: 15
clone size: .
J gene: TRBJ2-6

CDR3 protein: CASSPYLGDNEQFF
CDR3 DNA: TGTGCCAGCAGCCCCTATCTGGGAGACAATGAGCAGTTCTTC
V gene: TRBV3-1
D gene: .
CDR3 length: 14
clone size: .
J gene: TRBJ2-1

CDR3 protein: CASSREIRSYNEQFF
CDR3 DNA: TGTGCCAGCAGCCGAGAAATCCGCTCCTACAATGAGCAGTTCTTC
V gene: TRBV5-4
D gene: .
CDR3 length: 15
clone size: many
J gene: TRBJ2-1

CDR3 protein: CASSFFAGGYEQYF
CDR3 DNA: TGTGCCAGCAGCTTCTTCGCGGGGGGCTACGAGCAGTACTTC
V gene: TRBV7-9
D gene: TRBD2
CDR3 length: 14
clone size: .
J gene: TRBJ2-7

CDR3 protein: CASSLAGVRGDEQFF
CDR3 DNA: TGTGCCAGCAGCCTCGCGGGGGTCAGGGGCGATGAGCAGTTCTTC
V gene: TRBV2
D gene: .
CDR3 length: 15
clone size: .
J gene: TRBJ2-1

CDR3 protein: CASSVVTRGSSYNEQFF
CDR3 DNA: TGTGCCAGCAGCGTAGTTACGAGGGGGAGCTCCTACAATGAGCAGTTCTTC
V gene: TRBV9
D gene: .
CDR3 length: 17
clone size: many
J gene: TRBJ2-1

CDR3 protein: CASSSTWGTNEKLFF
CDR3 DNA: TGTGCCAGCAGTTCCACGTGGGGGACTAATGAAAAACTGTTTTTT
V gene: TRBV28
D gene: .
CDR3 length: 15
clone size: few
J gene: TRBJ1-4

CDR3 protein: CASSSTGSSGNTIYF
CDR3 DNA: TGTGCCAGCAGCTCAACAGGGAGCTCTGGAAACACCATATATTTT
V gene: TRBV5-6
D gene: .
CDR3 length: 15
clone size: many
J gene: TRBJ1-3

CDR3 protein: CASSPTGQGSGYTF
CDR3 DNA: TGTGCCAGCAGTCCCACGGGACAGGGGTCTGGCTACACCTTC
V gene: TRBV25-1
D gene: TRBD1
CDR3 length: 14
clone size: few
J gene: TRBJ1-2

CDR3 protein: CASSFTGVYTEAFF
CDR3 DNA: TGCGCCAGCAGCTTTACAGGGGTGTACACTGAAGCTTTCTTT
V gene: TRBV5-1
D gene: TRBD1
CDR3 length: 14
clone size: many
J gene: TRBJ1-1

CDR3 protein: CASSLAGGAHEQYF
CDR3 DNA: TGTGCCAGCAGCTTAGCGGGGGGAGCCCACGAGCAGTACTTC
V gene: TRBV7-2
D gene: .
CDR3 length: 14
clone size: .
J gene: TRBJ2-7

CDR3 protein: CASSQDLAFSQPQHF
CDR3 DNA: TGCGCCAGCAGCCAAGATCTGGCGTTCAGTCAGCCCCAGCATTTT
V gene: TRBV4-1
D gene: .
CDR3 length: 15
clone size: many
J gene: TRBJ1-5

CDR3 protein: CATSTGVEQFF
CDR3 DNA: TGTGCCACCAGTACAGGGGTTGAGCAGTTCTTC
V gene: TRBV24-1
D gene: TRBD1
CDR3 length: 11
clone size: .
J gene: TRBJ2-1

CDR3 protein: CASRPLNTGELFF
CDR3 DNA: TGCGCCAGCAGGCCCCTAAACACCGGGGAGCTGTTTTTT
V gene: TRBV5-1
D gene: .
CDR3 length: 13
clone size: few
J gene: TRBJ2-2

CDR3 protein: CASSYDGTSGGAAEQFF
CDR3 DNA: TGTGCCAGCAGTTACGACGGGACTAGCGGGGGGGCCGCTGAGCAGTTCTTC
V gene: TRBV6-5
D gene: TRBD2
CDR3 length: 17
clone size: few
J gene: TRBJ2-1

CDR3 protein: CSIRPPTDTQYF
CDR3 DNA: TGCAGCATCCGCCCTCCTACAGATACGCAGTATTTT
V gene: TRBV29-1
D gene: .
CDR3 length: 12
clone size: .
J gene: TRBJ2-3

CDR3 protein: CASSYPHRDRGYEQYF
CDR3 DNA: TGTGCCAGCAGTTACCCCCACCGGGACAGAGGGTACGAGCAGTACTTC
V gene: TRBV6-6
D gene: TRBD1
CDR3 length: 16
clone size: many
J gene: TRBJ2-7

CDR3 protein: CASSLEGNGGYTF
CDR3 DNA: TGCGCCAGCAGCTTGGAAGGGAATGGTGGCTACACCTTC
V gene: TRBV5-1
D gene: .
CDR3 length: 13
clone size: .
J gene: TRBJ1-2

CDR3 protein: CATSRVRTSFTDTQYF
CDR3 DNA: TGTGCCACCAGCAGAGTGCGAACTAGCTTCACAGATACGCAGTATTTT
V gene: TRBV15
D gene: .
CDR3 length: 16
clone size: few
J gene: TRBJ2-3

CDR3 protein: CASSNPTSGGLPDTQYF
CDR3 DNA: TGTGCCAGCAGCAACCCAACTAGCGGGGGGCTGCCAGATACGCAGTATTTT
V gene: TRBV7-8
D gene: TRBD2
CDR3 length: 17
clone size: .
J gene: TRBJ2-3

CDR3 protein: CSGTTGNGGYTF
CDR3 DNA: TGCAGCGGAACCACAGGGAACGGTGGCTACACCTTC
V gene: TRBV29-1
D gene: .
CDR3 length: 12
clone size: many
J gene: TRBJ1-2

CDR3 protein: CASSSRVRTDTQYF
CDR3 DNA: TGTGCCAGCAGTTCTAGAGTCCGCACAGATACGCAGTATTTT
V gene: TRBV7-3
D gene: .
CDR3 length: 14
clone size: few
J gene: TRBJ2-3

CDR3 protein: CASSLGSSGGAEETQYF
CDR3 DNA: TGTGCCAGCAGCTTGGGGAGTAGCGGGGGGGCAGAAGAGACCCAGTACTTC
V gene: TRBV5-4
D gene: TRBD2
CDR3 length: 17
clone size: .
J gene: TRBJ2-5

CDR3 protein: CASSGDRAYTGELFF
CDR3 DNA: TGTGCCAGCAGCGGGGACAGGGCCTACACCGGGGAGCTGTTTTTT
V gene: TRBV14
D gene: TRBD1
CDR3 length: 15
clone size: .
J gene: TRBJ2-2

CDR3 protein: CASSLDGPWDTEAFF
CDR3 DNA: TGCGCCAGCAGCTTGGATGGCCCCTGGGACACTGAAGCTTTCTTT
V gene: TRBV5-1
D gene: .
CDR3 length: 15
clone size: .
J gene: TRBJ1-1

CDR3 protein: CASGLGSDGELFF
CDR3 DNA: TGTGCTAGTGGTTTGGGTTCTGACGGGGAGCTGTTTTTT
V gene: TRBV12-5
D gene: .
CDR3 length: 13
clone size: .
J gene: TRBJ2-2

CDR3 protein: CASSPRSSSGANVLTF
CDR3 DNA: TGTGCCAGCTCACCACGCAGCTCCTCTGGGGCCAACGTCCTGACTTTC
V gene: TRBV18
D gene: .
CDR3 length: 16
clone size: .
J gene: TRBJ2-6

CDR3 protein: CSAPTGSSTEAFF
CDR3 DNA: TGCAGTGCCCCAACAGGGTCATCTACTGAAGCTTTCTTT
V gene: TRBV20-1
D gene: .
CDR3 length: 13
clone size: .
J gene: TRBJ1-1

CDR3 protein: CASSLEVRGSGYTF
CDR3 DNA: TGTGCCAGCAGCTTGGAGGTTCGGGGAAGTGGCTACACCTTC
V gene: TRBV5-5
D gene: .
CDR3 length: 14
clone size: few
J gene: TRBJ1-2

CDR3 protein: CASSSSGRNTEAFF
CDR3 DNA: TGTGCCAGCAGTTCCTCCGGCCGGAACACTGAAGCTTTCTTT
V gene: TRBV12-3/TRBV12-4
D gene: .
CDR3 length: 14
clone size: .
J gene: TRBJ1-1

CDR3 protein: CSVAPVGDTTAGEQYF
CDR3 DNA: TGCAGCGTTGCTCCCGTTGGGGATACAACGGCCGGGGAGCAGTACTTC
V gene: TRBV29-1
D gene: .
CDR3 length: 16
clone size: .
J gene: TRBJ2-7

CDR3 protein: CASSYSFSNQPQHF
CDR3 DNA: TGTGCCAGCAGTTACTCCTTCAGCAATCAGCCCCAGCATTTT
V gene: TRBV6-5
D gene: .
CDR3 length: 14
clone size: .
J gene: TRBJ1-5

CDR3 protein: CASSLLGAGGIQETQYF
CDR3 DNA: TGTGCCAGCAGCTTGTTAGGTGCGGGGGGGATCCAAGAGACCCAGTACTTC
V gene: TRBV5-4
D gene: TRBD2
CDR3 length: 17
clone size: .
J gene: TRBJ2-5

CDR3 protein: CASSQLTGGGSYEQYF
CDR3 DNA: TGCGCCAGCAGCCAACTGACAGGGGGAGGGTCCTACGAGCAGTACTTC
V gene: TRBV4-3
D gene: TRBD1
CDR3 length: 16
clone size: many
J gene: TRBJ2-7

CDR3 protein: CASSQETESGGARYEQFF
CDR3 DNA: TGCGCCAGCAGCCAAGAGACGGAGAGCGGGGGGGCCCGGTATGAGCAGTTCTTC
V gene: TRBV4-1
D gene: TRBD2
CDR3 length: 18
clone size: many
J gene: TRBJ2-1